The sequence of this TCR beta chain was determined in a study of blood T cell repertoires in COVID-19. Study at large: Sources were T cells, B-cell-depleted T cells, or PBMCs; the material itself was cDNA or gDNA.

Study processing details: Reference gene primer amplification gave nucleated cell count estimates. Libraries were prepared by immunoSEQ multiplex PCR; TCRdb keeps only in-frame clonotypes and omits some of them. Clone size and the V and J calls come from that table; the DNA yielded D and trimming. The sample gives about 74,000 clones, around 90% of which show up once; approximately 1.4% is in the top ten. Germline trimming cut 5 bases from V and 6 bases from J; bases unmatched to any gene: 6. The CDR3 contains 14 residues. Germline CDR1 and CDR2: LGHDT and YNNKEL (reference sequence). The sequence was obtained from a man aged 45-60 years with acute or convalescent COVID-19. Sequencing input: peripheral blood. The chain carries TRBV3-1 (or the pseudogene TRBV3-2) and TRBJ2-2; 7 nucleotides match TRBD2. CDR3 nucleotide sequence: TGTGCCAGCAGCACCTCCGCGGGGGCCGGGGAGCTGTTTTTT. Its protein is CASSTSAGAGELFF.